These T cell receptor beta chains were read from a single sample in a study of blood T cell repertoires in COVID-19. The repertoire was sequenced with immunoSEQ multiplex PCR; TCRdb's copy has only in-frame clones and lacks some. The table lists about 210,000 clones, almost 85% of them singletons, with 7.5% to 8% in the top ten. The source material was peripheral blood. Receptors originate from a woman between 50 and 59 years old with active or convalescent COVID-19. The CDR3 runs from the conserved cysteine through the conserved F or W. Each record gives: D gene, V gene, clone size, J gene, CDR3 DNA, CDR3 protein. A D gene is named only where the DNA matches it firmly. The listing skips clone size in some rows; elsewhere it reads once, few, many or a size class.

>-|TRBV5-1|-|TRBJ1-6
TGCGCCAGCAGCTTAAGCACGTTTAATTCACCCCTCCACTTT
CASSLSTFNSPLHF
>-|TRBV4-1|-|TRBJ2-4
TGCGCCAGCAGCCAAGTTGACAGCAAAAACATTCAGTACTTC
CASSQVDSKNIQYF
>TRBD2|TRBV6-2/TRBV6-3|-|TRBJ2-1
TGTGCCAGCAGCTGGGAGCGGGAGACGGATGAGCAGTTCTTC
CASSWERETDEQFF
>TRBD1|TRBV28|-|TRBJ1-2
TGTGCCAGCAGTTCAACAGGGGGCCCCAACTATGGCTACACCTTC
CASSSTGGPNYGYTF
>TRBD1|TRBV18|few|TRBJ1-2
TGTGCCAGCTCACCGGGACAGGGGGCGAACTATGGCTACACCTTC
CASSPGQGANYGYTF
>-|TRBV19|-|TRBJ1-2
TGTGCCAGTAGTATATACCGCTTGGGCCGGCTCAACTATGGCTACACCTTC
CASSIYRLGRLNYGYTF
>TRBD2|TRBV6-7|-|TRBJ2-1
TGTGCCAGCAGCCTAGCGGGGGGGCCGAATAATGAGCAGTTCTTC
CASSLAGGPNNEQFF
>TRBD1|TRBV5-1|-|TRBJ1-6
TGCGCCAGCACCTGGACAGGGGAAAATTCACCCCTCCACTTT
CASTWTGENSPLHF
>TRBD2|TRBV5-1|-|TRBJ2-7
TGCGCCAGCAGCTCGACTAGCGGAGCCTACGAGCAGTACTTC
CASSSTSGAYEQYF
>-|TRBV11-3|-|TRBJ2-1
TGTGCCAGCAGGGGGGCGGGCCGACAGCTGTTCTTC
CASRGAGRQLFF
>TRBD2|TRBV10-1|-|TRBJ2-7
TGCGCCAGCAGTGACGGAGCGGGAGGGCCACCCGAGCAGTACTTC
CASSDGAGGPPEQYF
>TRBD1|TRBV7-9|once|TRBJ2-3
TGTGCCAGCAGCTCCAGGGGGACGTGGGATACGCAGTATTTT
CASSSRGTWDTQYF
>-|TRBV28|-|TRBJ1-1
TGTGCCAGCAGCAGTGCAGGCGCGTTCACAGGAGCTTTCTTT
CASSSAGAFTGAFF
>-|TRBV29-1|-|TRBJ1-2
TGCAGCGTGGACAGTCAAATAACTAACTATGGCTACACCTTC
CSVDSQITNYGYTF
>-|TRBV6-5|-|TRBJ1-1
TGTGCCAGCAGTATACAGGGAATAGGGACTGAAGCTTTCTTT
CASSIQGIGTEAFF
>-|TRBV7-9|-|TRBJ1-2
TGTGCCAGCAGCATGGAGAACTATGGCTACACCTTC
CASSMENYGYTF
>-|TRBV5-8|-|TRBJ1-2
TGTGCCAGCAGCTTGGGCGGGGGTGACTACACCTTC
CASSLGGGDYTF
>-|TRBV18|-|TRBJ2-1
TGTGCCAGCTCACCCCCTAATTCTAATGAGCAGTTCTTC
CASSPPNSNEQFF
>-|TRBV5-6|-|TRBJ1-6
TGTGCCAGCAGCTTAAACAAGGGAGTATCACCCTTCCACTTT
CASSLNKGVSPFHF
>-|TRBV6-5|-|TRBJ1-6
TGTGCCAGCACCCGGACAGTCAATTCACCCCTCCACTTT
CASTRTVNSPLHF
>-|TRBV19|-|TRBJ1-2
TGTGCCAGTAGCCCCGAGGGCTACTATGGCTACACCTTC
CASSPEGYYGYTF
>-|TRBV5-1|few|TRBJ1-5
TGCGCCAGCAGCTTGGTCGCGGGCAATCAGCCCCAGCATTTT
CASSLVAGNQPQHF
>-|TRBV15|-|TRBJ1-2
TGTGCCACCAGCAGAGGTCAGGGAAGTGGCTACACCTTC
CATSRGQGSGYTF
>-|TRBV30|-|TRBJ1-1
TGTGCCTGGAGCTCAAGGGGGGGCACTGAAGCTTTCTTT
CAWSSRGGTEAFF
>TRBD1|TRBV15|-|TRBJ1-6
TGTGCCACCAGCAGAGATCGACAGGGCATGGGTTCACCCCTCCACTTT
CATSRDRQGMGSPLHF
>-|TRBV7-6|-|TRBJ1-4
TGTGCCAGCAGCCTCGTGGGCGAGCTTAATGAAAAACTGTTTTTT
CASSLVGELNEKLFF
>TRBD2|TRBV5-1|-|TRBJ2-7
TGCGCCAGCAGCACGGGACTAGCGCGCGAGCAGTACTTC
CASSTGLAREQYF
>TRBD1|TRBV5-1|-|TRBJ1-4
TGCGCCAGCAGCTTAGCCGGGACAGGCTCAACTAATGAAAAACTGTTTTTT
CASSLAGTGSTNEKLFF
>-|TRBV7-9|-|TRBJ1-3
TGTGCCAGCAGCTTAGACAGGGTGAGGGGAAACACCATATATTTT
CASSLDRVRGNTIYF
>TRBD1|TRBV27|-|TRBJ2-2
TGTGCCAGCAGTTTGGGGGACAGGGCTAACGGGGAGCTGTTTTTT
CASSLGDRANGELFF